These 8 T cell receptor beta chains were all obtained from the same sample, sequenced in a study of OX40 agonist ivuxolimab in advanced cancers. Repertoires were generated with immunoSEQ multiplex PCR, while TCRdb's copy carries only in-frame clones and drops some. Counted here are tens of thousands of clones, approximately 84% occurring once; the ten biggest clones make up less than 15%. The source material was CD4+ or CD8+ T cells sorted from blood, sampled in a trial of the OX40 agonist ivuxolimab. These receptors were taken from an adult with an advanced solid tumor such as melanoma, head and neck, liver or kidney cancer.

The chain links TRBV18 to TRBJ1-1; perhaps TRBD1 as D (6 bases). The CDR3 length is 16 residues. Germline-derived CDR1 and CDR2 are KGHSH and LQKENI. V was clipped by 4 bases and J by 0 bases, with 15 bases between them. The CDR3 is CASSLLARGMNTEAFF. CDR3 DNA: TGTGCCAGCTCACTTCTCGCCAGGGGAATGAACACTGAAGCTTTCTTT.

This clone was found once. The chain has TRBV5-4 and TRBJ2-6, with a weak D call TRBD2 (6 bases). This CDR3 has 16 residues. Trimming removed 0 bases at V and 2 bases at J, with 9 bases between. Looked up from germline, CDR1 is SGHNT and CDR2 is YYREEE (reference sequence). CDR3 sequence (DNA): TGTGCCAGCAGCTTGGAATGGGGGGCTGGGGCCAACGTCCTGACTTTC. This sequence encodes CASSLEWGAGANVLTF.

This clone has more than one count but fewer than ten. This chain joins TRBV28 and TRBJ1-3; a weak D match, TRBD1 (6 bases). This CDR3 is 13 amino acids long. V was trimmed by 4 bases and J by 7 bases, leaving 11 bases between them. Germline V lookup: CDR1 MDHEN, CDR2 SYDVKM. The CDR3 region has the DNA TGTGCCAGCAGTTCCGGGACAACGAACACCATATATTTT. This translates into CASSSGTTNTIYF. Full variable domain (outside the CDR3, taken from reference TRBV28 and TRBJ1-3): DVKVTQSSRYLVKRTGEKVFLECVQDMDHENMFWYRQDPGLGLRLIYFSYDVKMKEKGDIPEGYSVSREKKERFSLILESASTNQTSMYLCASSSGTTNTIYFGEGSWLTVV.

About this clone itself: Possible read error: a much larger clone is one base away. This chain links TRBV7-9 with TRBJ2-2, with TRBD2 identical over 7 bases. Germline CDR1 and CDR2: SEHNR and FQNEAQ (reference sequence). The V and J ends lost 1 base and 4 bases, in that order; junction bases with no gene match: 9. The CDR3 totals 17 residues. The CDR3 region is CASSLGAGLVGTGELFF. CDR3 nucleotides: TGTGCCAGCAGCTTAGGGGCAGGACTAGTGGGCACCGGGGAGCTGTTTTTT. The whole variable domain, remainder taken from reference TRBV7-9 and TRBJ2-2, is DTGVSQNPRHKITKRGQNVTFRCDPISEHNRLYWYRQTLGQGPEFLTYFQNEAQLEKSRLLSDRFSAERPKGSFSTLEIQRTEQGDSAMYLCASSLGAGLVGTGELFFGEGSRLTVL.

The chain joins TRBV2 to TRBJ1-4; TRBD1 is a possible D gene (5 bases). Trimming removed 8 bases at V and 8 bases at J, with 18 bases between. Germline V CDR1 and CDR2: SNHLY, FYNNEI. The CDR3 consists of 14 residues. CDR3: CASSPPGVGEKLFF. The CDR3 bases are TGTGCCAGCTCCCCTCCGGGGGTAGGGGAAAAACTGTTTTTT.

The CDR3 is CASSPPRTSGRTDTQYF. The CDR3 coding sequence is TGCGCCAGCAGCCCCCCCCGTACTAGCGGGAGGACAGATACGCAGTATTTT. J is TRBJ2-3 and V is TRBV5-1; 12 bases are a match to TRBD2. CDR1 is SGHRS and CDR2 is YFSETQ in the germline V gene. The trim removed 4 bases at V and 3 bases at J, leaving 9 bases unmatched. The CDR3 is made up of 17 amino acids.

The chain is built from TRBV28 and TRBJ1-1; no clear D gene. The germline V and J ends were trimmed by 7 bases and 1 base, with 13 bases remaining between them. Germline CDR1 MDHEN, CDR2 SYDVKM. This CDR3 is 14 amino acids long. CDR3 residues: CASNLPRANTEAFF. The CDR3 DNA reads as TGTGCCAGCAATCTCCCGAGGGCGAACACTGAAGCTTTCTTT.

V is TRBV7-6 and J is TRBJ2-7; TRBD2 matches at 7 bases. V gave up 4 bases and J gave up 0 bases; unmatched junction bases: 6. This CDR3 has 15 amino acids. Germline assignment: CDR1 SGHVS and CDR2 FNYEAQ. CDR3 region: CASSSGRTSSYEQYF. CDR3 coding DNA: TGTGCCAGCAGCTCCGGTAGGACTAGCTCCTACGAGCAGTACTTC.